This T cell receptor (beta chain) was identified in a study of blood T cell repertoires in COVID-19. Germline CDR1 SGHDT, CDR2 YYEEEE. V shed 1 base, J shed 1 base, and the junction held 10 bases outside the gene matches. The CDR3 is made up of 19 amino acids. Repertoires were generated with immunoSEQ multiplex PCR, while TCRdb's copy carries only in-frame clones and drops some. Of about 120,000 clones detected, 85% to 90% appear once; the ten largest clones hold about 3.8%. This sequence originates from an older woman with COVID-19, enrolled during active disease. The chain joins TRBV5-6 to TRBJ2-2; 10 bases align to TRBD2. The sample comprised peripheral blood. The CDR3 is CASSLTSGATIVNTGELFF. CDR3 DNA sequence: TGTGCCAGCAGCTTGACTAGCGGGGCGACAATCGTGAACACCGGGGAGCTGTTTTTT. The complete variable domain, with remaining parts taken from reference TRBV5-6 and TRBJ2-2, reads DAGVTQSPTHLIKTRGQQVTLRCSPKSGHDTVSWYQQALGQGPQFIFQYYEEEERQRGNFPDRFSGHQFPNYSSELNVNALLLGDSALYLCASSLTSGATIVNTGELFFGEGSRLTVL.